The 5 T cell receptor beta chains presented below share a single source sample, sequenced in a study of human T cells and chemical hapten exposure. TCRdb re-analysed the RACE reads in MiXCR, keeping a single row per CDR3 protein. The sample lists some 90,000 distinct CDR3 sequences; around 9.9% were seen once. Time point noted: patch test 3, about 24 weeks after DPC sensitization. Treatment denoted: therapeutic diphenylcyclopropenone sensitization with weekly scalp DPC. Sample: whole blood, taken in connection with sensitization to the hapten diphenylcyclopropenone (DPC). The receptors stem from a woman aged 25 to 45 with alopecia areata. Some clones in this sample may be carry-over from other donors' samples.

This clonotype was seen repeatedly, ten times or more. The chain is built from TRBV5-1 and TRBJ1-1; D ambiguous. CDR3 size: 16 residues. Germline V lookup: CDR1 SGHRS, CDR2 YFSETQ. V dropped 4 bases and J dropped 1 base, with 17 bases sitting between them. CDR3 amino acids: CASSLGAGSTNTEAFF. The CDR3 DNA sequence: TGCGCCAGCAGCCTGGGAGCGGGCAGCACGAACACTGAAGCTTTCTTT.

This clonotype was picked up a small number of times. The rearrangement links TRBV5-4 to TRBJ2-3, with 7 bases fitting TRBD1. J was trimmed by 2 bases and V by 4 bases; bases with no gene match: 7. The CDR3 sequence is 15 residues long. Germline-derived CDR1 and CDR2 are SGHNT and YYREEE (reference sequence). The CDR3 bases are TGTGCCAGCAGCCTCAACAGGGGTACCACAGATACGCAGTATTTT. Protein product: CASSLNRGTTDTQYF.

This clonotype was counted many times. The chain joins TRBV20-1 to TRBJ2-7, with TRBD1 identical over 11 bases. V trimming: 3 bases; J trimming: 3 bases; junction bases outside the gene matches: 4. The CDR3 sequence is 14 residues long. Per the germline V gene, CDR1 is DFQATT and CDR2 is SNEGSKA (reference sequence). CDR3 coding DNA: TGCAGTGCTAGGCGGGGACAGGGGGACTACGAGCAGTACTTC. Translated: CSARRGQGDYEQYF.

This clonotype was detected a few times. The V gene is TRBV20-1, the J gene TRBJ1-4; possible D gene TRBD1, 6 bases. The CDR3 consists of 16 residues. The V end was cut by 3 bases, the J end by 2 bases, with 16 bases between. From germline, CDR1 is DFQATT and CDR2 SNEGSKA (reference sequence). The CDR3 sequence is CSASEPPGGTNEKLFF. The CDR3 DNA sequence: TGCAGTGCTAGCGAACCCCCGGGGGGCACTAATGAAAAACTGTTTTTT.

In its sample, this clonotype was seen many times. The chain links TRBV28 to TRBJ2-3; 12 bases map to TRBD1. Germline V gene data show CDR1 as MDHEN and CDR2 as SYDVKM. The ends lost 4 bases at V and 4 bases at J; junction bases unmatched: 6. The CDR3 extends over 16 amino acids. This CDR3 is CASSSGQGAYSDTQYF. CDR3 nucleotide sequence: TGTGCCAGCAGTTCGGGACAGGGGGCGTATTCAGATACGCAGTATTTT.